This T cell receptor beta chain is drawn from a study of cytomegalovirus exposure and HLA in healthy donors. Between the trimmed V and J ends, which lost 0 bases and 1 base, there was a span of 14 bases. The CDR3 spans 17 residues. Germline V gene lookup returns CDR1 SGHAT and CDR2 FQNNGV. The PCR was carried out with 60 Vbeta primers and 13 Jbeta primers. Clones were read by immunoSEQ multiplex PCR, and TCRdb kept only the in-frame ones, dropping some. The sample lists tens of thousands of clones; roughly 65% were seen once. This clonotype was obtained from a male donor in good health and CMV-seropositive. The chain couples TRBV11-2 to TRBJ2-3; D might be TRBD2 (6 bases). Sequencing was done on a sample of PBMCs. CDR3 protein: CASSLDRWRGRTDTQYF. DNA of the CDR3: TGTGCCAGCAGCTTAGATAGGTGGCGGGGACGCACAGATACGCAGTATTTT.